Listed here is a single T cell receptor (beta chain). The entry originates in a study of T cell changes during pregnancy in multiple sclerosis. Profiled with immunoSEQ multiplex PCR; TCRdb holds only in-frame clones, not every one. This sample has about 92,000 clones, with almost 95% found just once. CDR3 length equals 13 residues. CDR1 and CDR2 (germline): MDHEN, SYDVKM. V lost 6 bases to trimming and J lost 8 bases, with 16 bases between them. This TCR was recovered from a female donor with multiple sclerosis, enrolled in a pregnancy study. This material consisted of peripheral blood, taken in the third trimester of pregnancy. The gene calls are TRBV28 and TRBJ1-2, with D unresolved. The CDR3 loop is CASSPPGVLGYTF. The CDR3 bases are TGTGCCAGCAGCCCCCCGGGAGTACTCGGCTACACCTTC.